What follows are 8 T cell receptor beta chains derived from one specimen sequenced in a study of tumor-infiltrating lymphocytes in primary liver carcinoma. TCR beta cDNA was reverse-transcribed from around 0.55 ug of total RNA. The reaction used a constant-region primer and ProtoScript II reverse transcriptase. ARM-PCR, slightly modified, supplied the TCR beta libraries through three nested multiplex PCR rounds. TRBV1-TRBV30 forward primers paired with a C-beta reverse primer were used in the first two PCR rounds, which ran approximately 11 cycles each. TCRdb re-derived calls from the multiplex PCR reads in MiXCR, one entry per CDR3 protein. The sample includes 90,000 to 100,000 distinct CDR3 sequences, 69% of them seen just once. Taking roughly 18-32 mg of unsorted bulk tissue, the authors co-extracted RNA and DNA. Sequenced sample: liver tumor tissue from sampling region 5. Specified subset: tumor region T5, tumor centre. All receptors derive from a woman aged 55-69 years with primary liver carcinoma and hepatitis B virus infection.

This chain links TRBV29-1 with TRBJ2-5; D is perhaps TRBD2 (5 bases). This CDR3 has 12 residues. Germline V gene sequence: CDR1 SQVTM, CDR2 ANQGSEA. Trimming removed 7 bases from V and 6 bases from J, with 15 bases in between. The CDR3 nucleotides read TGCAGCGATTTAGACACGGGGAAGACCCAGTACTTC. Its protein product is CSDLDTGKTQYF.

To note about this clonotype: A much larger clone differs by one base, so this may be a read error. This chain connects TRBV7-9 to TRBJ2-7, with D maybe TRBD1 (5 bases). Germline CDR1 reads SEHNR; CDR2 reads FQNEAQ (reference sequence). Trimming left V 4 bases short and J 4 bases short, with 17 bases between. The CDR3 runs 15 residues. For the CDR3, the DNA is TGTGCCAGCAGCTCCCCAGACATGGGGCTATACGAGCAGTACTTC. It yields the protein CASSSPDMGLYEQYF. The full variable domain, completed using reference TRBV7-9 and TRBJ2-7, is DTGVSQNPRHKITKRGQNVTFRCDPISEHNRLYWYRQTLGQGPEFLTYFQNEAQLEKSRLLSDRFSAERPKGSFSTLEIQRTEQGDSAMYLCASSSPDMGLYEQYFGPGTRLTVT.

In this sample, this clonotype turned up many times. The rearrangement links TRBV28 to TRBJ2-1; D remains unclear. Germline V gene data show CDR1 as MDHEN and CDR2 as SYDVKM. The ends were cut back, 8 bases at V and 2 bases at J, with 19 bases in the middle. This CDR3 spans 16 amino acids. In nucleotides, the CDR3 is TGTGCCAGCTCACCCGGTGTCGGGTCACCCTACAATGAGCAGTTCTTC. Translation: CASSPGVGSPYNEQFF. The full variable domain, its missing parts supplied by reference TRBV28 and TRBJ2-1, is DVKVTQSSRYLVKRTGEKVFLECVQDMDHENMFWYRQDPGLGLRLIYFSYDVKMKEKGDIPEGYSVSREKKERFSLILESASTNQTSMYLCASSPGVGSPYNEQFFGPGTRLTVL.

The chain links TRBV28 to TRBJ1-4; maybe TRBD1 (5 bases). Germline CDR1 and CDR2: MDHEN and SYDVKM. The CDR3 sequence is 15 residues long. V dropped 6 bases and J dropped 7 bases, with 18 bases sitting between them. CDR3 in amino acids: CASSLLQAGAEKLFF. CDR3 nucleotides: TGTGCCAGCAGCCTATTACAGGCGGGCGCTGAAAAACTGTTTTTT.

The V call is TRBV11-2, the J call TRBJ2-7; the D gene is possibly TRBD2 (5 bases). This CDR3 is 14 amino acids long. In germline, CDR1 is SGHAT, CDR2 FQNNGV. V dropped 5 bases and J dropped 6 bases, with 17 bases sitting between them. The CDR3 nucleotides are TGTGCCAGCAGCCCAGGAGAGGGATGGGGCGAGCAGTACTTC. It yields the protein CASSPGEGWGEQYF.

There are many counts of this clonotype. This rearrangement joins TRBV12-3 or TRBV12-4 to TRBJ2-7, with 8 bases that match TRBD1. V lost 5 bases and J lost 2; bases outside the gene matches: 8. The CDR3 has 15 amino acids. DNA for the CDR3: TGTGCCAGCAGTCCCGCAGGGGGCCGACCCTACGAGCAGTACTTC. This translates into CASSPAGGRPYEQYF.

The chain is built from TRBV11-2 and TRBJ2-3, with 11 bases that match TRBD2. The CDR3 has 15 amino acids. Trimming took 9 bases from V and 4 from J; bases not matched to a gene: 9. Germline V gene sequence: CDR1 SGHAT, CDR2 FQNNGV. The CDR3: CASNTGLAGPDTQYF. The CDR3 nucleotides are TGTGCCAGTAACACTGGACTAGCGGGCCCAGATACGCAGTATTTT.

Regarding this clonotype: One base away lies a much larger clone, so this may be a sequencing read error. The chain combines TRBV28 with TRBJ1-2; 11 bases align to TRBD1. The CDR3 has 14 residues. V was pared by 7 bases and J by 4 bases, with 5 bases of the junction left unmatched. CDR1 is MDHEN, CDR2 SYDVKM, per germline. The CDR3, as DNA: TGTGCCAGCAACTGGGGGACAGGGGGCTATGGCTACACCTTC. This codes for CASNWGTGGYGYTF.